A selection of T cell receptor beta chains follows, all from one sample in a study of T cell clonotyping in hematopoietic cell transplantation. Sequenced by immunoSEQ multiplex PCR; TCRdb stores in-frame clones only, minus some. The sample lists fewer than 1,500 clones; 70% to 80% were seen once. Sequencing was performed on PBMCs, taken 30 days after allogeneic stem cell transplant. The receptors shown here come from a female patient aged 50 to 60 who had an allogeneic stem cell transplant, so the T cells may come from the graft donor. Some clones in this sample may be carry-over from other donors' samples. Both conserved end residues are part of each CDR3. The D gene is left open where the match is weak. Some rows have no size entry. The others give once, few or many, or a class for an expanded clone.

j_call v_call clone_size d_call cdr3_nt cdr3_aa
TRBJ2-1 TRBV9 NA TRBD2 TGTGCCAGCAGCGTAGCGGGAGGGCCGGGAAATGAGCAGTTCTTC CASSVAGGPGNEQFF
TRBJ2-7 TRBV28 NA TRBD2 TGTGCCAGCAGTTCACCTCCAGGGACTAGTAACTCCTACGAGCAGTACTTC CASSSPPGTSNSYEQYF
TRBJ1-5 TRBV6-5 NA NA TGTGCCAGCAGGAGAAATCTAGGCAATCAGCCCCAGCATTTT CASRRNLGNQPQHF
TRBJ2-5 TRBV6-6 NA TRBD1 TGTGCCAGCAGCCGGGACAGCCAAGAGACCCAGTACTTC CASSRDSQETQYF
TRBJ2-2 TRBV25-1 NA TRBD2 TGTGCCAGCAGTGATTGGACTAGCAGGAACACCGGGGAGCTGTTTTTT CASSDWTSRNTGELFF
TRBJ2-7 TRBV6-6 NA TRBD1 TGTGCCAGCAGTTCAGGGGGCTTCCACGAGCAGTACTTC CASSSGGFHEQYF
TRBJ1-1 TRBV5-5 NA NA TGTGCCAGCAGTCCTGACAGGATCAACACTGAAGCTTTCTTT CASSPDRINTEAFF
TRBJ2-7 TRBV4-1 NA TRBD1 TGCGCCAGCAGCCAGGGACAGGGCAGCTACGAGCAGTACTTC CASSQGQGSYEQYF
TRBJ2-1 TRBV11-3 NA NA TGTGCCAGCAGCGTGTCCCGACCACCCAATGAGCAGTTCTTC CASSVSRPPNEQFF
TRBJ2-7 TRBV28 NA NA TGTGCCAGCAGTTTTTCGGGGGCATACTACGAGCAGTACTTC CASSFSGAYYEQYF
TRBJ2-7 TRBV2 hyperexpanded NA TGTGCCAGCAGTGAGTGGGAGGCCCCCTACGAGCAGTACTTC CASSEWEAPYEQYF
TRBJ2-7 TRBV28 NA TRBD2 TGTGCCAGCAGCCCAAGGGGAGGGAGTACTGCCTACGAGCAGTACTTC CASSPRGGSTAYEQYF
TRBJ2-2 TRBV9 once NA TGTGCCAGCAGCGTATTTGGGCAGTCAAACACCGGGGAGCTGTTTTTT CASSVFGQSNTGELFF